Listed below are T cell receptor beta chains from one sample, sequenced in a study of T cells in Graves' hyperthyroidism and ophthalmopathy. MiXCR was run by TCRdb on the multiplex PCR reads, yielding one entry per CDR3 protein. Of hundreds of thousands of distinct CDR3 sequences listed, about a sixth are singletons. Sequenced material: blood. The origin of the receptors is a young woman with Graves' hyperthyroidism. The CDR3 runs from the conserved cysteine through the conserved F or W. The order of the fields is J gene, D gene, clone size, V gene, CDR3 DNA, CDR3 protein. The D gene is left open where the match is weak. A row's size may be missing; if present it is once, few, many or a size class.

>TRBJ1-4|TRBD1|many|TRBV20-1
TGCAGTGCCCCCGGGACAGGGCGTGCGAGTGAAAAACTGTTTTTT
CSAPGTGRASEKLFF
>TRBJ2-7|TRBD2|many|TRBV3-1
TGTGCCAGCAGCCGTATCCGCCCGGGACTAGCGGACGAGCAGTACTTC
CASSRIRPGLADEQYF
>TRBJ2-7|.|many|TRBV11-2
TGTGCCAGCAGCTTAGTCCTCGGGTTGAGCTCCTACGAGCAGTACTTC
CASSLVLGLSSYEQYF
>TRBJ1-2|.|many|TRBV10-3
TGTGCCATCAGTGAGAAAGGGGAATGGTATGGCTACACCTTC
CAISEKGEWYGYTF
>TRBJ2-7|TRBD1|many|TRBV18
TGTGCCAGCTCACCACCCTGGGGAACAGGGGCCTACGAGCAGTACTTC
CASSPPWGTGAYEQYF
>TRBJ2-3|TRBD2|few|TRBV5-1
TGCGCCAGCAGCTTGGCACGGACTAGCGGAAGCACAGATACGCAGTATTTT
CASSLARTSGSTDTQYF
>TRBJ1-3|.|many|TRBV2
TGTGCCAGCAGGCGGACTGGAAACACCATATATTTT
CASRRTGNTIYF
>TRBJ2-2|TRBD2|many|TRBV11-1
TGTGCCAGCAGCCCCGGACTAGTATACACCGGGGAGCTGTTTTTT
CASSPGLVYTGELFF
>TRBJ2-1|.|.|TRBV24-1
TGTGCCACCAGTGCTACAACGGCAGGCTCCTACAATGAGCAGTTCTTC
CATSATTAGSYNEQFF
>TRBJ1-2|TRBD1|.|TRBV6-1
TGTGCCACCTCGGCTCAGGGGGCGGGGAACTATGGCTACACCTTC
CATSAQGAGNYGYTF
>TRBJ2-1|TRBD2|few|TRBV11-1
TGTGCCAGCAGCGACCGGACTAGCGGACACGGATGGGGCAATGAGCAGTTCTTC
CASSDRTSGHGWGNEQFF
>TRBJ2-2|.|.|TRBV5-1
TGCGCCAGCAGCTTGAGGGGGGACAGCGGGGAGCTGTTTTTT
CASSLRGDSGELFF